One and the same sample provided the 13 T cell receptor beta chains below, sequenced in a study of control samples from healthy donors and cancer patients. Only in-frame clones appear in the TCRdb table, and some are missing; sequencing was by immunoSEQ multiplex PCR. The sample has tens of thousands of clones; 93% are singletons. The sequencing input was blood. These receptors all stem from a woman younger than 45 in good health.

This chain links TRBV5-1 with TRBJ1-6; tentative D call: TRBD1 (5 bases). Germline V gives CDR1 SGHRS, CDR2 YFSETQ. The CDR3 has 14 residues. With 4 bases removed from V and 7 bases from J, the gap between germline ends came to 12 bases. DNA for the CDR3: TGCGCCAGCAGCGTGGGACCGGAAAATTCACCCCTCCACTTT. Translation: CASSVGPENSPLHF. Filled out from reference TRBV5-1 and TRBJ1-6, the complete variable domain reads KAGVTQTPRYLIKTRGQQVTLSCSPISGHRSVSWYQQTPGQGLQFLFEYFSETQRNKGNFPGRFSGRQFSNSRSEMNVSTLELGDSALYLCASSVGPENSPLHFGNGTRLTVT.

The chain is built from TRBV5-6 and TRBJ2-3; the D is unclear. Trimming removed 0 bases at V and 3 bases at J, with 14 bases between. Germline loops: CDR1 SGHDT, CDR2 YYEEEE. The CDR3 is 16 amino acids. DNA of the CDR3: TGTGCCAGCAGCTTGGGGGCAAGGAGTTTGACAGATACGCAGTATTTT. The encoded protein is CASSLGARSLTDTQYF.

This sequence joins TRBV28 and TRBJ1-6, with D maybe TRBD1 (6 bases). Germline V gene lookup returns CDR1 MDHEN and CDR2 SYDVKM. The CDR3 runs to 14 residues. V lost 4 bases and J lost 12, with 16 bases in between. The CDR3 loop is CASSYGRGYLPLHF. The CDR3 region has the DNA TGTGCCAGCAGTTACGGCAGGGGCTATTTACCCCTCCACTTT.

V is TRBV11-1 and J is TRBJ2-5; TRBD1 matches at 9 bases. Germline CDR1 reads SGHAT; CDR2 reads FQDESV (reference sequence). The length of the CDR3 is 16 residues. With 4 bases clipped from V and 0 bases from J, the junction kept 6 bases outside the gene matches. The CDR3 region has the DNA TGTGCCAGCAGCTCCAGGGACAGGGCGTACCAAGAGACCCAGTACTTC. Its translation: CASSSRDRAYQETQYF.

This rearrangement joins TRBV6-5 to TRBJ2-1; 8 bases agree with TRBD1. After removal of 7 bases from V and 4 bases from J, the junction contained 6 bases not matched to a gene. Germline V gives CDR1 MNHEY, CDR2 SVGAGI. The CDR3 runs 14 residues. CDR3 DNA: TGTGCCAGCAAGCCGGACAGGGCGTACAATGAGCAGTTCTTC. Translation gives CASKPDRAYNEQFF.

The genes are TRBV7-9 and TRBJ1-4; D remains ambiguous. The CDR3 covers 14 residues. Trimming cost V 1 base and J 5 bases, with 8 bases left between them. Germline loops: CDR1 SEHNR, CDR2 FQNEAQ (reference sequence). The CDR3 nucleotides are TGTGCCAGCAGCTTAGTCATGAGGAATGAAAAACTGTTTTTT. Translation gives CASSLVMRNEKLFF.

The gene calls are TRBV7-2 and TRBJ1-5; unclear D gene. With 5 bases removed from V and 0 bases from J, the gap between germline ends came to 11 bases. CDR1 and CDR2 (germline): SGHTA, FQGNSA. The CDR3 totals 15 residues. The CDR3 DNA follows: TGTGCCAGCAGCATAACGGGGAGTAGCAATCAGCCCCAGCATTTT. It yields the protein CASSITGSSNQPQHF.

J is TRBJ1-2 and V is TRBV11-3, with 8 bases identical to TRBD1. The V segment lost 3 bases and the J segment 8 bases; nucleotides outside the gene matches: 11. Germline V CDR1 and CDR2: SGHNT, YENEEA. The CDR3 is 15 amino acids. The CDR3: CASSFLEQGARGYTF. CDR3 sequence (DNA): TGTGCCAGCAGCTTCCTCGAGCAGGGGGCGCGGGGCTACACCTTC.

V is TRBV5-5 and J is TRBJ2-1; 9 nucleotides match TRBD2. From germline, CDR1 is SGHKS and CDR2 YYEKEE (reference sequence). The CDR3 covers 15 residues. The V and J ends lost 0 bases and 10 bases, in that order; junction bases with no gene match: 8. CDR3 DNA sequence: TGTGCCAGCAGCTTGGGACTAGCGGCAACTAACGAGCAGTTCTTC. It codes for CASSLGLAATNEQFF.

V and J are TRBV10-1 and TRBJ2-2, with D unresolved. This CDR3 spans 16 amino acids. Germline V gene lookup returns CDR1 WNHNN and CDR2 SYGVQD (reference sequence). V lost 0 bases, J lost 0 bases, and 8 bases lay in between. The CDR3 loop is CASSESKRSNTGELFF. The DNA for the CDR3 is TGCGCCAGCAGTGAGTCGAAACGTTCGAACACCGGGGAGCTGTTTTTT.

V and J are TRBV3-1 (or the pseudogene TRBV3-2) and TRBJ2-3, with 14 positions matching TRBD2. V was pared by 3 bases and J by 4 bases, with 3 bases of the junction left unmatched. The CDR3 runs 16 residues. Germline CDR1 is LGHDT and CDR2 is YNNKEL (reference sequence). The CDR3 loop reads CASSQGLAGVADTQYF. CDR3 nucleotide sequence: TGTGCCAGCAGCCAGGGACTAGCGGGAGTGGCAGATACGCAGTATTTT.

The chain employs TRBV27 and TRBJ2-1; perhaps D is TRBD1 or TRBD2 (6 bases each). The CDR3 covers 16 residues. Germline V gene sequence: CDR1 MNHEY, CDR2 SMNVEV (reference sequence). V was pared by 6 bases and J by 1 base, with 16 bases between. CDR3 loop: CASRSGVGLSYNEQFF. The CDR3 nucleotides are TGTGCCAGCAGGTCAGGGGTGGGACTGTCCTACAATGAGCAGTTCTTC.

This clone was found once. The CDR3 is CASSQDLPDNEQFF. DNA for the CDR3: TGTGCCAGCAGCCAAGATTTGCCAGACAATGAGCAGTTCTTC. The chain couples TRBV3-1 (or the pseudogene TRBV3-2) to TRBJ2-1; no clear D gene. Germline V CDR1 and CDR2: LGHDT, YNNKEL (reference sequence). The V end lost 0 bases, the J end lost 5 bases, and 8 bases lay between the germline ends. The CDR3 contains 14 residues.